Following are 27 T cell receptor beta chains from one sample sequenced in a study of response to subunit inactivated influenza vaccine. TCRdb redid the calling of the RT-PCR reads with MiXCR, one entry per CDR3 protein. The data hold fewer than 600,000 distinct CDR3 sequences, with about 7.2% observed a single time. The specimen comprised PBMCs from blood, sampled roughly 24 months after vaccination. These receptors were collected from a man aged 45-69 years who received an inactivated influenza vaccine.

This chain links TRBV7-2 with TRBJ1-5; possible D gene TRBD1, 6 bases. Germline V gives CDR1 SGHTA, CDR2 FQGNSA. Trimming cost V 2 bases and J 5 bases, with 13 bases left between them. CDR3 length: 15 residues. For the CDR3, the DNA is TGTGCCAGCAGCTTACTCGGGGGCGGCTATCAGCCCCAGCATTTT. As protein: CASSLLGGGYQPQHF.

This clonotype was recorded at least ten times. CDR3 nucleotide sequence: TGCGCCAGCACCCGGGACAGGGGAGATTCACCCCTCCACTTT. Amino acid sequence: CASTRDRGDSPLHF. This chain joins TRBV4-1 and TRBJ1-6; 10 bases agree with TRBD1. This CDR3 is 14 amino acids long. Trimming at V came to 7 bases and at J to 8 bases, leaving 5 bases not matched to a gene. The germline CDR1 and CDR2 sequences are MGHRA and YSYEKL.

This clonotype has a count of ten or more. The J gene is TRBJ2-5, the V gene TRBV6-6, with D maybe TRBD2 (5 bases). Germline CDR1 MNHNY, CDR2 SVGAGI (reference sequence). The CDR3 extends over 16 amino acids. V was shortened by 2 bases and J by 1 base, with 14 bases between the two germline ends. As DNA, the CDR3 is TGTGCCAGCAGTTACCAACTAGAAGCCGGCCAAGAGACCCAGTACTTC. This translates into CASSYQLEAGQETQYF.

This clonotype was seen many times. The chain uses TRBV5-1 and TRBJ2-1, with no clear D. The germline CDR1 and CDR2 sequences are SGHRS and YFSETQ. There are 15 residues in the CDR3. Trimming removed 4 bases from V and 5 bases from J, with 16 bases in between. The CDR3 here is CASSPDGEWNNEQFF. In DNA, the CDR3 is TGCGCCAGCAGCCCGGATGGCGAGTGGAACAATGAGCAGTTCTTC.

This clonotype was seen repeatedly, ten times or more. This chain links TRBV5-1 with TRBJ2-4; D gene ambiguous. Germline-derived CDR1 and CDR2 are SGHRS and YFSETQ. Trimming shortened V by 4 bases and J by 0 bases, and 11 bases separated the two germline ends. CDR3 length: 15 residues. The chain's CDR3 is CASSPAALAKNIQYF. In DNA form, the CDR3 reads TGCGCCAGCAGCCCGGCCGCATTAGCCAAAAACATTCAGTACTTC.

The J gene is TRBJ2-7, the V gene TRBV20-1; D remains unclear. Trimming removed 4 bases from V and 3 bases from J, with 10 bases in between. Germline V gene lookup returns CDR1 DFQATT and CDR2 SNEGSKA (reference sequence). The CDR3 contains 12 residues. The CDR3 region is CSAIGQDYEQYF. The CDR3 bases are TGCAGTGCTATAGGTCAGGACTACGAGCAGTACTTC.

This clonotype was seen a few times. The V and J genes are TRBV20-1 and TRBJ1-2, with 12 bases that match TRBD1. Trimming took 1 base from V and 4 from J; bases not matched to a gene: 4. This CDR3 contains 15 residues. Germline assignment: CDR1 DFQATT and CDR2 SNEGSKA (reference sequence). The CDR3 nucleotides are TGCAGTGCTAGAGCAGGGACAGGGGGCTTCTATGGCTACACCTTC. Translation: CSARAGTGGFYGYTF.

This clonotype was observed a handful of times. The chain is built from TRBV11-2 and TRBJ2-1, with D maybe TRBD1 (6 bases). Germline V CDR1 and CDR2: SGHAT, FQNNGV. V lost 1 base, J lost 5 bases, and 9 bases lay in between. There are 14 residues in the CDR3. CDR3 loop: CASSLAGHHNEQFF. CDR3 DNA: TGTGCCAGCAGCTTAGCGGGACACCACAATGAGCAGTTCTTC.

This clonotype has just a few counts. The chain joins TRBV20-1 to TRBJ1-1, with D unclear. Germline V gives CDR1 DFQATT, CDR2 SNEGSKA (reference sequence). CDR3 length: 13 residues. The CDR3 bases are TGCAGGGGCAGCTTTACAGAGAACACTGAAGCTTTCTTT. It translates to CRGSFTENTEAFF.

The rearrangement uses TRBV3-1 and TRBJ2-2; TRBD2 matches at 11 bases. The CDR3 is 16 amino acids. The V segment lost 3 bases and the J segment 4 bases; nucleotides outside the gene matches: 4. Germline V gives CDR1 LGHDT, CDR2 YNNKEL (reference sequence). Here the CDR3 DNA reads TGTGCCAGCAGCCAGTACCTAGCGGGGGGCACCGGGGAGCTGTTTTTT. Protein: CASSQYLAGGTGELFF. Using reference TRBV3-1 and TRBJ2-2 for the parts outside the CDR3, the full variable domain is DTAVSQTPKYLVTQMGNDKSIKCEQNLGHDTMYWYKQDSKKFLKIMFSYNNKELIINETVPNRFSPKSPDKAHLNLHINSLELGDSAVYFCASSQYLAGGTGELFFGEGSRLTVL.

This clonotype was seen at least ten times. The chain joins TRBV20-1 to TRBJ2-5; no reliable D call. Trimming took 1 base from V and 4 from J, leaving 4 bases between them. CDR3 length equals 11 residues. Per germline, CDR1 DFQATT and CDR2 SNEGSKA (reference sequence). The DNA for the CDR3 is TGCAGTGCTAGAGCAGGAGAGACCCAGTACTTC. Its protein product is CSARAGETQYF.

In nucleotides, the CDR3 is TGCGCCAGCAGTCAATCAAGGGCCTACGAGCAGTACTTC. Translated: CASSQSRAYEQYF. The chain joins TRBV23-1 to TRBJ2-7; D is unresolved. Being an ORF, TRBV23-1 has a function that is uncertain. The V end was cut by 0 bases, the J end by 2 bases, with 5 bases between. The CDR3 spans 13 residues.

The chain couples TRBV5-1 to TRBJ2-7; D remains ambiguous. Germline CDR1 and CDR2: SGHRS and YFSETQ. CDR3 size: 14 residues. V was clipped by 1 base and J by 2 bases, with 10 bases between them. CDR3 sequence reads: CASSLPSDPYEQYF. In DNA, the CDR3 is TGCGCCAGCAGCTTGCCCTCGGACCCCTACGAGCAGTACTTC.

In its sample, this clonotype was seen a few times. The chain joins TRBV4-1 to TRBJ2-2; 9 nucleotides agree with TRBD2. Germline assignment: CDR1 MGHRA and CDR2 YSYEKL. This CDR3 has 17 amino acids. V trimming: 3 bases; J trimming: 5 bases; junction bases outside the gene matches: 10. CDR3 protein: CASSHQGGGARTGELFF. CDR3 sequence (DNA): TGCGCCAGCAGCCACCAAGGCGGGGGGGCAAGGACCGGGGAGCTGTTTTTT.

This clonotype has more than one count but fewer than ten. J is TRBJ2-1 and V is TRBV6-2 or TRBV6-3, with unresolved D. Trimming removed 0 bases at V and 12 bases at J, with 6 bases between. This CDR3 has 11 amino acids. The germline V gene has CDR1 MNHEY and CDR2 SVGEGT. The CDR3 loop is CASSYSNGQFF. CDR3 DNA: TGTGCCAGCAGTTACTCTAACGGGCAGTTCTTC.

This sequence joins TRBV7-2 and TRBJ2-1, with D perhaps matching TRBD1 or TRBD2 (5 bases each). Germline-derived CDR1 and CDR2 are SGHTA and FQGNSA. The CDR3 runs to 15 residues. V lost 2 bases, J lost 0 bases, and 8 bases lay in between. The CDR3 spells CASSLTRGSYNEQFF. The DNA for the CDR3 is TGTGCCAGCAGCTTAACGAGGGGCTCCTACAATGAGCAGTTCTTC.

This clonotype was seen ten or more times. The chain has TRBV6-1 and TRBJ2-1; possibly TRBD2 for D (5 bases). V shed 2 bases and J shed 5 bases, with 10 bases lying between them. CDR1 is MNHNS, CDR2 SASEGT, per germline. This CDR3 spans 14 amino acids. The CDR3 sequence is CASSETSLNNEQFF. CDR3 coding DNA: TGTGCCAGCAGTGAAACTAGTTTGAACAATGAGCAGTTCTTC.

This clonotype was seen ten or more times. The chain has TRBV11-2 and TRBJ2-3, with TRBD2 identical over 12 bases. This CDR3 spans 15 amino acids. CDR1 and CDR2 (germline): SGHAT, FQNNGV. The ends lost 1 base at V and 8 bases at J; junction bases unmatched: 4. CDR3 DNA sequence: TGTGCCAGCAGCTTAGGACTAGCGGGAGAAACTACGCAGTATTTT. Translating gives CASSLGLAGETTQYF.

The chain recombines TRBV20-1 with TRBJ2-1; D unresolved. CDR3 length: 11 amino acids. Germline values: CDR1 DFQATT, CDR2 SNEGSKA (reference sequence). V was trimmed by 0 bases and J by 9 bases, leaving 6 bases between them. CDR3 in amino acids: CSARDISEQFF. DNA of the CDR3: TGCAGTGCTAGAGACATTAGTGAGCAGTTCTTC.

This clonotype has at least ten counts. The V and J genes are TRBV7-2 and TRBJ2-2; TRBD1 might be the D (5 bases). Deletions cut 1 base from V and 7 bases from J, with 7 bases between. The CDR3 is 13 amino acids. Germline V gives CDR1 SGHTA, CDR2 FQGNSA. This CDR3 reads CASSLVRGGELFF. In DNA form, the CDR3 reads TGTGCCAGCAGCTTAGTAAGGGGCGGGGAGCTGTTTTTT.

This clonotype was picked up many times. This rearrangement joins TRBV7-9 to TRBJ2-1; 12 bases align to TRBD2. After removal of 1 base from V and 13 bases from J, the junction contained 5 bases not matched to a gene. Germline assignment: CDR1 SEHNR and CDR2 FQNEAQ (reference sequence). The CDR3 is made up of 14 amino acids. The CDR3 loop is CASSLGLAGGPQFF. The CDR3, as DNA: TGTGCCAGCAGCTTAGGTCTAGCGGGAGGGCCACAGTTCTTC.

This clonotype was counted at least ten times. This sequence joins TRBV6-2 or TRBV6-3 and TRBJ2-7; unclear D gene. Germline V CDR1 and CDR2: MNHEY, SVGEGT. V lost 6 bases and J 12 bases, leaving 15 bases between the germline ends. The CDR3 is made up of 11 amino acids. The CDR3 sequence: CASSPRMWLYF. The CDR3 DNA is TGTGCCAGCAGCCCCCGGATGTGGCTGTACTTC.

The table lists this clonotype with many counts. V and J are TRBV12-3 or TRBV12-4 and TRBJ2-1; no definite D call. V was cut by 3 bases and J by 2 bases, with 11 bases left in between. This CDR3 is built from 15 residues. Written as DNA, the CDR3 is TGTGCCAGCAGTTTCTGGGCGGCCCCCTACAATGAGCAGTTCTTC. Its protein product is CASSFWAAPYNEQFF.

This clonotype has ten or more counts. V gene TRBV5-1 combines with J gene TRBJ2-3; D unresolved. This CDR3 spans 13 amino acids. Looked up from germline, CDR1 is SGHRS and CDR2 is YFSETQ. Between the trimmed V and J ends, which lost 4 bases and 6 bases, there was a span of 12 bases. The CDR3 DNA sequence: TGCGCCAGCAGCGAGACCCTTTTCGATACGCAGTATTTT. As protein: CASSETLFDTQYF. Drawing the rest from reference TRBV5-1 and TRBJ2-3, the complete variable domain is KAGVTQTPRYLIKTRGQQVTLSCSPISGHRSVSWYQQTPGQGLQFLFEYFSETQRNKGNFPGRFSGRQFSNSRSEMNVSTLELGDSALYLCASSETLFDTQYFGPGTRLTVL.

The gene calls are TRBV6-7 and TRBJ2-7; D perhaps matches TRBD1 (5 bases). TRBV6-7 is given ORF status, its function remaining uncertain. V was shortened by 9 bases and J by 1 base, with 22 bases between the two germline ends. This CDR3 has 16 residues. CDR3: CASPIDDRAGSYEQYF. CDR3 sequence (DNA): TGTGCCAGTCCGATAGACGACAGAGCCGGATCCTACGAGCAGTACTTC.

This clonotype was seen ten or more times. This rearrangement joins TRBV5-5 to TRBJ2-7; no clear D gene. The V end was cut by 4 bases, the J end by 7 bases, with 21 bases between. CDR3 size: 15 residues. CDR1 SGHKS and CDR2 YYEKEE come from the germline V gene (reference sequence). This CDR3 reads CASSPWTAAGGEQYF. CDR3 nucleotide sequence: TGTGCCAGCAGCCCCTGGACGGCTGCTGGCGGAGAGCAGTACTTC.

This chain uses TRBV24-1 with TRBJ2-5; unclear D gene. The CDR3 has 13 residues. Trimming left V 9 bases short and J 5 bases short, with 15 bases between. CDR1 KGHDR and CDR2 SFDVKD come from the germline V gene. CDR3 region: CATRESGSETQYF. The CDR3 DNA reads TGTGCCACCCGAGAGTCGGGTTCGGAGACCCAGTACTTC.